The sample holds a few counts of the clone carrying this TCR beta chain. The antigen remains unidentified. Only in-frame clones appear in the TCRdb table, and some are missing; sequencing was by immunoSEQ multiplex PCR. The table includes 1,500 to 2,000 clones, around 84% detected once. This entry comes from a study of brain metastases from non-small cell lung cancer. Study-wide results and caveats: Brain metastases had lower T-cell infiltration than primary tumors. In 50% to 80% of brain metastases, T-cell clones were expanded compared with matched primary tumors. Brain metastases shared most TCR repertoire with primaries, with sparse T cells.

V trimming: 4 bases; J trimming: 4 bases; junction bases outside the gene matches: 3. CDR1 is SGHDT and CDR2 is YYEEEE in the germline V gene. The CDR3 has 14 residues. The V gene is TRBV5-6, the J gene TRBJ2-2; 8 nucleotides agree with TRBD1. Specimen: primary lung tumor tissue. The TCR sequence derives from a donor over 35 with non-small cell lung cancer. The CDR3 loop reads CASSPTGGTGELFF. DNA for the CDR3: TGTGCCAGCAGCCCTACAGGGGGCACCGGGGAGCTGTTTTTT.